The subject of this entry is one TCR beta chain. Its specificity is unknown. Germline CDR1 and CDR2: MRHNA and SNTAGT. V trimming: 0 bases; J trimming: 4 bases; junction bases outside the gene matches: 2. The length of the CDR3 is 15 residues. These data come from a study of T-cell reconstitution after alpha-beta-depleted transplantation in children. Regarding the study as a whole: Where alpha-beta T cells came from about two months after transplant was reportedly several hundred expanded graft clones.

Unique molecular identifiers featured in how the TCRbeta library was prepared. TCRdb re-analysed the PCR reads in MiXCR, keeping a single row per CDR3 protein. The table has around 50,000 distinct CDR3 sequences, 52% seen once. The rearrangement joins TRBV6-4 to TRBJ2-2; 7 bases match TRBD2. This sequence originates from a boy younger than two with SCID, due to receive a stem cell transplant. This material consisted of peripheral blood, taken before TCRalphabeta/CD19-depleted stem cell transplant. The CDR3 loop is CASSDSREGTGELFF. The CDR3 nucleotides read TGTGCCAGCAGTGACTCAAGGGAGGGCACCGGGGAGCTGTTTTTT.